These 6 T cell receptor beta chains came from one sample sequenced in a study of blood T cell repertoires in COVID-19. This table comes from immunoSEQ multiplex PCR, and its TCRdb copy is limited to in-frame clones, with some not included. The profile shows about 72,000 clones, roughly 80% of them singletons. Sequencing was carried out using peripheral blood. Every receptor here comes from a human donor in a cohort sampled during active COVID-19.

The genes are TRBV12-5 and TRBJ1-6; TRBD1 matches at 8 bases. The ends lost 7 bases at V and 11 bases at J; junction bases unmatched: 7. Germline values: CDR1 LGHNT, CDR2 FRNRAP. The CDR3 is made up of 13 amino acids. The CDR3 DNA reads TGTGCTAGTGATGGACAGGGAGGAACACCCCTCCACTTT. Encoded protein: CASDGQGGTPLHF.

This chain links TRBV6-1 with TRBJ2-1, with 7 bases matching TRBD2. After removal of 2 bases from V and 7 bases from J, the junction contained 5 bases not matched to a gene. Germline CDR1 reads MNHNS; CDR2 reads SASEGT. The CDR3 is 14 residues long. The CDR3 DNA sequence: TGTGCCAGCAGTGAACCGGGGGGAAGGAATGAGCAGTTCTTC. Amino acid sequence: CASSEPGGRNEQFF.

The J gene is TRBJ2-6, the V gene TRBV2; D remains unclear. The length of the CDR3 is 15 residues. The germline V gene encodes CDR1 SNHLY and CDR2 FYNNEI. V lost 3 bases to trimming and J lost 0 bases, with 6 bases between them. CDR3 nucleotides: TGTGCCAGCAGTGATGACAACTCTGGGGCCAACGTCCTGACTTTC. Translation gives CASSDDNSGANVLTF.

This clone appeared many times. As DNA, the CDR3 is TGTGCCAGCAGCCCAAGACAGGGAGGAGGAAACACCATATATTTT. This translates into CASSPRQGGGNTIYF. The rearrangement joins TRBV27 to TRBJ1-3; TRBD1 agrees at 7 bases. The germline gives CDR1 MNHEY, CDR2 SMNVEV (reference sequence). The CDR3 totals 15 residues. J gave up 4 bases and V 6 bases, and 9 bases lay outside the gene matches.

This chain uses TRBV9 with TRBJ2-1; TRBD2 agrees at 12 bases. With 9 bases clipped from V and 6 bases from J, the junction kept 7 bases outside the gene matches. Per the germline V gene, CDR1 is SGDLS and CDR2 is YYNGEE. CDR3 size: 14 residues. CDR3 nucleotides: TGTGCCACCGCTAGCGGGGGGGCTTTCAATGAGCAGTTCTTC. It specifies CATASGGAFNEQFF.

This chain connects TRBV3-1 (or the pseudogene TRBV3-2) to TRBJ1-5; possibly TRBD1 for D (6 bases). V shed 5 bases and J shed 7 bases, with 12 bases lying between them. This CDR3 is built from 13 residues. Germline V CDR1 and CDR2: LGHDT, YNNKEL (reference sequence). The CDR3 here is CASSGGTGQPQHF. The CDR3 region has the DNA TGTGCCAGCAGCGGAGGTACAGGGCAGCCCCAGCATTTT.